The source of this T cell receptor beta chain is a study of blood T cell repertoires in COVID-19. Per the original methods: Estimation of nucleated cell counts was performed using reference gene primer amplification. Using immunoSEQ multiplex PCR, the repertoire was profiled, and TCRdb retains in-frame clones only, with some absent. V and J calls and clone size come straight from that table; D and trimming were deduced from the DNA. The sample records tens of thousands of clones, around nine tenths being singletons. CDR1 is MGHDK, CDR2 SYGVNS, per germline. The ends were cut back, 3 bases at V and 9 bases at J, with 15 bases in the middle. The CDR3 extends over 15 amino acids.

The source material was peripheral blood. The J gene is TRBJ1-6, the V gene TRBV25-1; D might be TRBD1 (5 bases). The TCR was taken from a woman between 55 and 75 years old with acute or convalescent COVID-19. The CDR3 coding sequence is TGTGCCAGCAGTGACTTCCAGGGAGGTGGTTCACCCCTCCACTTT. Translating it yields CASSDFQGGGSPLHF.